This T cell receptor beta chain was obtained from a study of blood T cells in healthy people across ages. Through a sample-barcoded 5' primer and a J-beta primer mix, a second PCR was run for roughly 6 to 11 cycles. From the 5' RACE reads, TCRdb called clonotypes with MiXCR, one entry per CDR3 protein. The table shows about 680,000 distinct CDR3 sequences, with roughly 49% occurring only once. The CDR3 extends over 16 amino acids. The germline V gene has CDR1 MNHEY and CDR2 SMNVEV (reference sequence). The J segment lost 2 bases and the V segment lost 5 bases, leaving 9 bases of the junction unmatched.

The clonotype comes from a woman aged 60-70 years in good health. V is TRBV27 and J is TRBJ2-5, with 9 bases matching TRBD1. Material for sequencing was blood. CDR3 DNA: TGTGCCAGCAGTCCGAGGATGACAGGGGGACAAGAGACCCAGTACTTC. Protein: CASSPRMTGGQETQYF.